The present TCR beta chain was sequenced within a study of blood T cell repertoires in COVID-19. The overall study: COVID-19 samples from acute and convalescent phases originated in the United States, Italy and Spain.

Seattle patient enrollment occurred during active infection, with longitudinal follow-up thereafter. Trimming cost V 2 bases and J 0 bases, with 11 bases left between them. The CDR3 consists of 15 residues. Germline loops: CDR1 MNHEY, CDR2 SVGAGI. Sequenced by immunoSEQ multiplex PCR; TCRdb stores in-frame clones only, minus some. The sample has 350,000 to 400,000 clones, more than 70% seen once. This sequence was found in a woman in her twenties or thirties with COVID-19, enrolled during active disease. The specimen was peripheral blood. V is TRBV6-5 and J is TRBJ2-7; D may be TRBD1 (5 bases). This CDR3 is CASSYERRGSYEQYF. The CDR3 coding sequence is TGTGCCAGCAGTTACGAGAGAAGGGGCTCCTACGAGCAGTACTTC.